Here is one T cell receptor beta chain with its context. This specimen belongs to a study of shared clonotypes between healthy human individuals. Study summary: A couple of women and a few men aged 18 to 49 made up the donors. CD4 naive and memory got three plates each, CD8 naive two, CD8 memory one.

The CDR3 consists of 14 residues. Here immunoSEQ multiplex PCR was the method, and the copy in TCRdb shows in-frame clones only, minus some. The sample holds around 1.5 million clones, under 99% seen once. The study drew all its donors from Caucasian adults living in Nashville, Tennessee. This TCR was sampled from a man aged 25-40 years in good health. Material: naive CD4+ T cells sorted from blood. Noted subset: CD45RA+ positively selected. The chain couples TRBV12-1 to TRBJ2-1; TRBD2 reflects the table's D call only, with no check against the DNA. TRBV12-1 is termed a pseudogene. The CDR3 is CASSFPSSYNEQFF. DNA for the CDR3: TGTGCCAGCAGCTTCCCGAGCTCCTACAATGAGCAGTTCTTC.